This TCR beta chain was retrieved from a study of identical twins. Study-wide results and caveats: There is a chance that invariant MAIT and iNKT cells partially muddied zero-insertion analyses.

This clonotype was seen repeatedly, ten times or more. The antigen is not known. Trimming shortened V by 2 bases and J by 6 bases, and 5 bases separated the two germline ends. The germline V gene encodes CDR1 SGHTA and CDR2 FQGNSA. The CDR3 contains 11 residues. TCRdb ran MiXCR on the 5' RACE reads and lists one entry per CDR3 protein. The sample shows 1.5 million or so distinct CDR3 sequences, around 33% of them seen only once. Sequencing input: cord blood. The clonotype originates from a newborn girl in good health. The chain is built from TRBV7-2 and TRBJ2-7; D is unclear. The DNA for the CDR3 is TGTGCCAGCAGCTTACCCGGCGAGCAGTACTTC. Its protein product is CASSLPGEQYF.